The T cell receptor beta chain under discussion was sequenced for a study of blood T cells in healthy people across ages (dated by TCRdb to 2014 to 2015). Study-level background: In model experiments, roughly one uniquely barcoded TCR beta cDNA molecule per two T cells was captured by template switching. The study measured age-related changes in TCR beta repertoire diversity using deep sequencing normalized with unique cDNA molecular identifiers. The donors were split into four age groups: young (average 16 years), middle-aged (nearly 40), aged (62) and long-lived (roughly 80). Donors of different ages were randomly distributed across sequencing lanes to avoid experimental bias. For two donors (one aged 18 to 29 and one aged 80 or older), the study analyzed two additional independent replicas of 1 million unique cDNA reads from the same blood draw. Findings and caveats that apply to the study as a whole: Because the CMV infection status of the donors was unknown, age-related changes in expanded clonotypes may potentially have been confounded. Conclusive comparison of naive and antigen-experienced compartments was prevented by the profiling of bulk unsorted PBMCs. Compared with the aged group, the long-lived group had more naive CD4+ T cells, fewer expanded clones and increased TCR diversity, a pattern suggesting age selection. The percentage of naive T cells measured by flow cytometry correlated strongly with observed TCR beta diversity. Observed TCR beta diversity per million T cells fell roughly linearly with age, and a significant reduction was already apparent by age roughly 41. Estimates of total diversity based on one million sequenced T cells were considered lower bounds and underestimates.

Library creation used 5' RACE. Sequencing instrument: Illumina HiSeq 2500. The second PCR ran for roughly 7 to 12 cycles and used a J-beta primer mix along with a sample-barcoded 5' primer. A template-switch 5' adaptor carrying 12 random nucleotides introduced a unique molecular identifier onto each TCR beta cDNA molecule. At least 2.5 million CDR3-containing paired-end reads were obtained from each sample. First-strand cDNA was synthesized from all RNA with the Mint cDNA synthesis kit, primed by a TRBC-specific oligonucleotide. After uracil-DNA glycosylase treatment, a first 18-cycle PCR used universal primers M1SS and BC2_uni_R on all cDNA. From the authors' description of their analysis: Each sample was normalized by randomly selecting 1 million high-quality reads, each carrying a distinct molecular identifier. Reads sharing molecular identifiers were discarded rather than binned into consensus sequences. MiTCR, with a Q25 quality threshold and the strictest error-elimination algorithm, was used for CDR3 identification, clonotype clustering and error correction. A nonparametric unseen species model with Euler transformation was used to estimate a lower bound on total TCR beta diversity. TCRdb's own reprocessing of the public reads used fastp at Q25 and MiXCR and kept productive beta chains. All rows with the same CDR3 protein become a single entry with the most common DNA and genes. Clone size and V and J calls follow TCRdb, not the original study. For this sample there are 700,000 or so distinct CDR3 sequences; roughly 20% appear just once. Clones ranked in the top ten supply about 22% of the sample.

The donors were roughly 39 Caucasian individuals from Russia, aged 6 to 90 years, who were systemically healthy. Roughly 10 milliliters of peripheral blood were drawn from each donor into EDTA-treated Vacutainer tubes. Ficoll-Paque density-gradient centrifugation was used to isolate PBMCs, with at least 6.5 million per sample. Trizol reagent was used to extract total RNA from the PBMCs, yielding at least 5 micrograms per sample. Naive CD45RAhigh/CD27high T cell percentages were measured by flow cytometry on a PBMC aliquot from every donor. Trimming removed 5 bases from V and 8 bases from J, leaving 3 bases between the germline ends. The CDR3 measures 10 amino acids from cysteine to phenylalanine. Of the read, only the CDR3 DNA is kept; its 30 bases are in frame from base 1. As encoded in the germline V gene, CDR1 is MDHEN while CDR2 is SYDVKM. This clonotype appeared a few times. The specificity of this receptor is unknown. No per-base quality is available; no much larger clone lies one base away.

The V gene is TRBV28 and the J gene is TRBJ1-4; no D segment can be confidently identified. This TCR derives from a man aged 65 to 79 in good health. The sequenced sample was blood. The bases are TGTGCCAGCAGTCACGAAAAACTGTTTTTT. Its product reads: CASSHEKLFF.